This T cell receptor (beta chain) was identified in a study of PD-L1 blockade in urothelial cancer. For the study at large: Patients commenced intravenous atezolizumab, 1,200 mg every 3 weeks, in 2014.

Findings of the study overall: A below-median TCR clonality in blood before treatment predicted better survival.

The CDR3 has 15 residues. Germline loops: CDR1 SGHDT, CDR2 YYEEEE. J gave up 0 bases and V 0 bases, and 3 bases lay outside the gene matches. This table comes from immunoSEQ multiplex PCR, and its TCRdb copy is limited to in-frame clones, with some not included. This table holds 28,000 or so clones, 75% to 90% found once. For this clone: Its antigen is unidentified.

This receptor was obtained from a man aged 55 to 69 with urothelial cancer. The gene calls are TRBV5-6 and TRBJ2-7; 7 bases agree with TRBD1. The sample in question was PBMCs, obtained around atezolizumab (anti-PD-L1) treatment. The CDR3 loop reads CASSLVGQSSYEQYF. The CDR3 DNA is TGTGCCAGCAGCTTGGTGGGACAGAGCTCCTACGAGCAGTACTTC.